This TCR beta chain was found in a study of blood T cell repertoires in COVID-19. The CDR3 totals 15 residues. The germline gives CDR1 MDHEN, CDR2 SYDVKM. The ends were cut back, 6 bases at V and 4 bases at J, with 16 bases in the middle. Clones were sequenced by immunoSEQ multiplex PCR, and TCRdb holds only the in-frame ones, with some missing. The sample contains fewer than 120,000 clones, more than 75% of which appear only once. This clone was seen a single time. Sequencing input: peripheral blood. The sequence was collected from a woman aged 45-65 years with acute or convalescent COVID-19. The chain has TRBV28 and TRBJ2-1; possible D gene TRBD2, 6 bases. The DNA for the CDR3 is TGTGCCAGCAGAAGGAACGCGGGGAAATACAATGAGCAGTTCTTC. Translated, it gives CASRRNAGKYNEQFF.